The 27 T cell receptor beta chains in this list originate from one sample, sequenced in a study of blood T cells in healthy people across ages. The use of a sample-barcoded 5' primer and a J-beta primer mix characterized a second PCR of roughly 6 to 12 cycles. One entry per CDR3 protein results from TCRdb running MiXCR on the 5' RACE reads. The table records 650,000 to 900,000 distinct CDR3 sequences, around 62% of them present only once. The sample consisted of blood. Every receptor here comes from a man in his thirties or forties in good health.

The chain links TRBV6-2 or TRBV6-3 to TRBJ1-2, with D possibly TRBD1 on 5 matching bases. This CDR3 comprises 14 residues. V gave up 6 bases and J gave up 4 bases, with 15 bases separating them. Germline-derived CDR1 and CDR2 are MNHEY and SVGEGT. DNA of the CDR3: TGTGCCAGCAGGGTACCGGGACGGCCCTATGGCTACACCTTC. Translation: CASRVPGRPYGYTF.

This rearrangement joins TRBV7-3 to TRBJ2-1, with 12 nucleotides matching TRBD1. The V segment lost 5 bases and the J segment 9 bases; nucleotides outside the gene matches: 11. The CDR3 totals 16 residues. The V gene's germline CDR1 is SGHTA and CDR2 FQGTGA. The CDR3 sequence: CASSPPGGQGASEQFF. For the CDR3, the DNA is TGTGCCAGCAGCCCGCCGGGGGGACAGGGGGCGAGTGAGCAGTTCTTC.

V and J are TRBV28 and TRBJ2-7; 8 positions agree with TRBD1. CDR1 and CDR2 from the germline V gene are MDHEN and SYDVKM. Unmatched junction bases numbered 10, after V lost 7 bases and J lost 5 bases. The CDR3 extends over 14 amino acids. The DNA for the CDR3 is TGTGCCAGCAACAATGCAGGGGGCTCGGACGAGCAGTACTTC. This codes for CASNNAGGSDEQYF.

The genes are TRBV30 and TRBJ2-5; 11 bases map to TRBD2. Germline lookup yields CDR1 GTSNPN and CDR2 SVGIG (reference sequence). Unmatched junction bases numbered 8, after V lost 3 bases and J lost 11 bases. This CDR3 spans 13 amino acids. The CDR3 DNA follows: TGTGCCTGGAGGGGGACTAGCGGAAATGAGCAGTACTTC. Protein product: CAWRGTSGNEQYF.

The CDR3: CASSQEPVIGTNEKLFF. CDR3 DNA: TGTGCCAGCAGCCAAGAACCAGTAATAGGAACTAATGAAAAACTGTTTTTT. This rearrangement joins TRBV3-1 to TRBJ1-4; D remains unclear. Germline V gene lookup returns CDR1 LGHDT and CDR2 YNNKEL (reference sequence). V lost 0 bases and J lost 1, with 12 bases in between. The CDR3 consists of 17 residues.

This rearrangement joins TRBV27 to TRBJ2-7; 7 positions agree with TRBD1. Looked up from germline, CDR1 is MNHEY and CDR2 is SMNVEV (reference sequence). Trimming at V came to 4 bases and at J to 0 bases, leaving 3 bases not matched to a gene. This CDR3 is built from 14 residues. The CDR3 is CASSSDRNSYEQYF. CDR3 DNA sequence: TGTGCCAGCAGTTCGGACAGGAACTCCTACGAGCAGTACTTC.

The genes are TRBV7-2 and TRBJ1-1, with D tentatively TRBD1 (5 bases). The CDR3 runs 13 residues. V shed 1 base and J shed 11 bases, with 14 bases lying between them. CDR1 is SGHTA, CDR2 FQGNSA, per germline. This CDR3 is CASSLDWGGGAFF. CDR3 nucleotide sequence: TGTGCCAGCAGCTTAGATTGGGGCGGGGGGGCTTTCTTT.

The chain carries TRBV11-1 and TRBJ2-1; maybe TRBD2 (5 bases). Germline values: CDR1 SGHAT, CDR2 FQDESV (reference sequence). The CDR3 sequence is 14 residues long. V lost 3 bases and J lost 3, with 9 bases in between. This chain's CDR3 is CASSFRGNYNEQFF. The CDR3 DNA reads TGTGCCAGCAGCTTTCGAGGGAACTACAATGAGCAGTTCTTC.

Here the CDR3 reads CATSRAMTGSSYEQYF. CDR3 nucleotide sequence: TGTGCCACCAGCAGAGCCATGACAGGCAGCTCCTACGAGCAGTACTTC. The J gene is TRBJ2-7, the V gene TRBV15, with D maybe TRBD1 (6 bases). Germline lookup yields CDR1 LNHNV and CDR2 YYDKDF (reference sequence). V lost 1 base and J 0 bases, leaving 13 bases between the germline ends. The CDR3 sequence is 16 residues long.

CDR3 protein: CSVTDSSNEKLFF. The CDR3 DNA sequence: TGCAGCGTGACGGACAGCTCTAATGAAAAACTGTTTTTT. The chain combines TRBV29-1 with TRBJ1-4, with D possibly being TRBD1 (6 bases). The CDR3 is 13 amino acids. Per the germline V gene, CDR1 is SQVTM and CDR2 is ANQGSEA. V was shortened by 6 bases and J by 3 bases, with 11 bases between the two germline ends.

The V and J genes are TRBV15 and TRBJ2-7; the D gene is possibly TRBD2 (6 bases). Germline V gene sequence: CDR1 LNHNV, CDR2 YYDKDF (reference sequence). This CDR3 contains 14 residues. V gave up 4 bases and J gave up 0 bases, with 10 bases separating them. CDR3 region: CATSTGDGSYEQYF. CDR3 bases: TGTGCCACCAGCACGGGGGACGGCTCCTACGAGCAGTACTTC.

The DNA of the CDR3 is TGCGCCAGCAGCCAAGATTCGGGGGTAGGGTCCGGGGCCAACGTCCTGACTTTC. This sequence encodes CASSQDSGVGSGANVLTF. The chain recombines TRBV4-3 with TRBJ2-6, with D possibly being TRBD2 (6 bases). Germline V lookup: CDR1 LGHNA, CDR2 YSLEER. The CDR3 totals 18 residues. V lost 0 bases, J lost 4 bases, and 16 bases lay in between.

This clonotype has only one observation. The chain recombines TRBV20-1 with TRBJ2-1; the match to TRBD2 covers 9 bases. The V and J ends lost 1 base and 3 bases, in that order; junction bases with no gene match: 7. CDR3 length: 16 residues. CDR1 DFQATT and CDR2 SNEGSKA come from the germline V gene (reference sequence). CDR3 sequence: CSARVGSGGNYNEQFF. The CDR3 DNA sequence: TGCAGTGCTAGAGTGGGTAGCGGGGGTAACTACAATGAGCAGTTCTTC.

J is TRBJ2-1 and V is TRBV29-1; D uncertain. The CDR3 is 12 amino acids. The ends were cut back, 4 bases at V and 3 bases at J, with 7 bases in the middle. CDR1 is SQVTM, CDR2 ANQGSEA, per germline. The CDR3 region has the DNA TGCAGCGTTGTACTCCGCTACAATGAGCAGTTCTTC. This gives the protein CSVVLRYNEQFF.

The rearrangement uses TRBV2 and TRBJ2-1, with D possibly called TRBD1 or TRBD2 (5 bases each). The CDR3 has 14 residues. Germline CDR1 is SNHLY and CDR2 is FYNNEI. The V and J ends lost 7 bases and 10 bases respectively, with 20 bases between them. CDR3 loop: CASISEDRGHEQFF. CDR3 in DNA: TGTGCCAGCATAAGCGAAGACCGGGGCCACGAGCAGTTCTTC.

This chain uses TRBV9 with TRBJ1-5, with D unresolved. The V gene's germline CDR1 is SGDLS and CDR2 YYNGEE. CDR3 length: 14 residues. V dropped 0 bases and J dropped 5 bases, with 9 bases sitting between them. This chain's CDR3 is CASSVAGADQPQHF. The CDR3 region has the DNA TGTGCCAGCAGCGTAGCTGGAGCCGATCAGCCCCAGCATTTT. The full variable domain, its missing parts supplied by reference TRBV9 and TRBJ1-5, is DSGVTQTPKHLITATGQRVTLRCSPRSGDLSVYWYQQSLDQGLQFLIQYYNGEERAKGNILERFSAQQFPDLHSELNLSSLELGDSALYFCASSVAGADQPQHFGDGTRLSIL.

The DNA of the CDR3 is TGTGCCAGCAGTGGAGTACGGGGCGCGAGCAATCAGCCCCAGCATTTT. Encoded protein: CASSGVRGASNQPQHF. The chain uses TRBV25-1 and TRBJ1-5; perhaps TRBD1 as D (5 bases). Trimming took 4 bases from V and 1 from J, leaving 14 bases between them. The CDR3 length is 16 residues. CDR1 and CDR2 (germline): MGHDK, SYGVNS.

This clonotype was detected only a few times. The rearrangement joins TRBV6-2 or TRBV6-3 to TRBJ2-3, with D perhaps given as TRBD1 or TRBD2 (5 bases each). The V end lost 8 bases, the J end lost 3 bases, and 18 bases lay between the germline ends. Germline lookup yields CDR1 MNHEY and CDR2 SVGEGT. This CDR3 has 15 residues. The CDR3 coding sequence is TGTGCCAGCGACCGAGGGGTATGGGGTACAGATACGCAGTATTTT. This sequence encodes CASDRGVWGTDTQYF.

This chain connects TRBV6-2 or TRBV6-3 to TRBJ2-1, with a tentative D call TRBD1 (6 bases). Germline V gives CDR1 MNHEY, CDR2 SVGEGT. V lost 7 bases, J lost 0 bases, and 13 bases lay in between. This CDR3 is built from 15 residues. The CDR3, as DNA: TGTGCCAGCACCTACAGGGTAAACTCCTACAATGAGCAGTTCTTC. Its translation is CASTYRVNSYNEQFF.

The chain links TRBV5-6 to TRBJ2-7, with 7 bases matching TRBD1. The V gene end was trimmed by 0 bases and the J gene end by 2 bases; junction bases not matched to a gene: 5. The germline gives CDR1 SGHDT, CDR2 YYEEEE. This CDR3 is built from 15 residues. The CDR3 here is CASSLVDRSTYEQYF. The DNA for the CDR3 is TGTGCCAGCAGCTTGGTGGACAGGTCAACCTACGAGCAGTACTTC.

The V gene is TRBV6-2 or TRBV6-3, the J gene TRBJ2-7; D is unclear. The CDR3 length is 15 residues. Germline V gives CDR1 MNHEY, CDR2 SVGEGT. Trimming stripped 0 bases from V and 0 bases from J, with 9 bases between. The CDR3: CASSYSRTNSYEQYF. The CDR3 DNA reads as TGTGCCAGCAGTTACTCGAGGACCAACTCCTACGAGCAGTACTTC.

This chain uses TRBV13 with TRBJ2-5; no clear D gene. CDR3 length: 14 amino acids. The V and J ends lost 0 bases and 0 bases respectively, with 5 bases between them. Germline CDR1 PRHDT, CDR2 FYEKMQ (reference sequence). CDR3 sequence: CASSLGIYQETQYF. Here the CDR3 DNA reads TGTGCCAGCAGCTTAGGCATTTACCAAGAGACCCAGTACTTC.

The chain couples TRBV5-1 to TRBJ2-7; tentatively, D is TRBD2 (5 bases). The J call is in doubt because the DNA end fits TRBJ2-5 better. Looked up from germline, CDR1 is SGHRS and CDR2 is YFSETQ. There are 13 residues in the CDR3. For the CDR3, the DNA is TGCGCCAGCAGCCAGCGGACTGTCGAGACCCAGTACTTC. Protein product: CASSQRTVETQYF.

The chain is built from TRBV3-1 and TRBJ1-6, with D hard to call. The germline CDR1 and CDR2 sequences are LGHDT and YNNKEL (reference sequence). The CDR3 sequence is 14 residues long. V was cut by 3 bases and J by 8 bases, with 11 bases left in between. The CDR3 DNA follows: TGTGCCAGCAGCCAGGGCTCCACGCATTCACCCCTCCACTTT. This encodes CASSQGSTHSPLHF.

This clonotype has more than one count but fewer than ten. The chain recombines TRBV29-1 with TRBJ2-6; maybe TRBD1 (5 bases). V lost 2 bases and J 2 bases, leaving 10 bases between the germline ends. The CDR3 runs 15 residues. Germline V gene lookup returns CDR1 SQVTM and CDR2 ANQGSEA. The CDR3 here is CSVESVGAGANVLTF. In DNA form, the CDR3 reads TGCAGCGTTGAATCTGTAGGGGCTGGGGCCAACGTCCTGACTTTC.

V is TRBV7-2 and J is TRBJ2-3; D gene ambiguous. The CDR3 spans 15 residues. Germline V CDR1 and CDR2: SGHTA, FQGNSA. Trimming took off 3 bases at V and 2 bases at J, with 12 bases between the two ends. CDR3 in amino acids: CASSFGPSFTDTQYF. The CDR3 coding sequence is TGTGCCAGCAGCTTCGGACCATCTTTCACAGATACGCAGTATTTT.

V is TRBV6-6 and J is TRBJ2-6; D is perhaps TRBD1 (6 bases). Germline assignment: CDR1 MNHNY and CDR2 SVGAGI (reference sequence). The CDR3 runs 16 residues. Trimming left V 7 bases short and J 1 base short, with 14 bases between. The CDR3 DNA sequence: TGTGCCAGCACTACTACCGGGACATCTGGGGCCAACGTCCTGACTTTC. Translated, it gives CASTTTGTSGANVLTF.